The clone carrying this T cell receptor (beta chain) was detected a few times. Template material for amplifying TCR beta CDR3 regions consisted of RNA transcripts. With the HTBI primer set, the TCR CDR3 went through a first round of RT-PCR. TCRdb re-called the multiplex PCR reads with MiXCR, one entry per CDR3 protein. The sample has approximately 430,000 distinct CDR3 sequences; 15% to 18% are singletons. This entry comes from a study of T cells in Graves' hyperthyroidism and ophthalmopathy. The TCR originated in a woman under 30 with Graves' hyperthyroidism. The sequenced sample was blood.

The CDR3 region is CASRLYSRVPEAFF. The CDR3 nucleotides read TGTGCCAGCAGACTTTACTCCCGAGTCCCTGAAGCTTTCTTT. The genes are TRBV6-1 and TRBJ1-1; D gene uncertain. This CDR3 is 14 amino acids long. Between the trimmed V and J ends, which lost 6 bases and 6 bases, there was a span of 17 bases. Germline-derived CDR1 and CDR2 are MNHNS and SASEGT.